This T cell receptor (beta chain) was recovered during a study of T-cell reconstitution after alpha-beta-depleted transplantation in children. Germline CDR1 SQVTM, CDR2 ANQGSEA. The CDR3 loop spans 13 amino acids. Trimming left V 6 bases short and J 0 bases short, with 9 bases between. A library of TCRbeta sequences, prepared with unique molecular identifiers, was generated. One entry per CDR3 protein results from TCRdb running MiXCR on the PCR reads. The sample records about 410,000 distinct CDR3 sequences, roughly 21% being singletons. This clonotype was found many times. The source material was PBMCs from the stem cell graft donor, sampled from the stem cell graft. This TCR was recovered from a human donor who donated a stem cell graft to a child with acute myeloid leukemia. The chain is built from TRBV29-1 and TRBJ2-1; possibly TRBD2 for D (5 bases). In DNA, the CDR3 is TGCAGCGTCCCAACTAGCTCCTACAATGAGCAGTTCTTC. This translates into CSVPTSSYNEQFF.